Shown below are 22 T cell receptor beta chains from a single sample sequenced in a study of blood T cells in healthy people across ages. Sample-barcoded 5' priming and a J-beta primer mix drove a second PCR of about 7 to 11 cycles. TCRdb reanalysed the 5' RACE reads using MiXCR and keeps one entry per CDR3 protein. The sample contains around 940,000 distinct CDR3 sequences, approximately 50% of which appear only once. Material: blood. The receptors were gathered from a woman aged 55-70 years in good health.

This clonotype was found a few times. V gene TRBV7-2 combines with J gene TRBJ2-7; 8 bases map to TRBD2. The V and J ends lost 6 bases and 4 bases, in that order; junction bases with no gene match: 5. Germline V gene sequence: CDR1 SGHTA, CDR2 FQGNSA. The CDR3 is 13 amino acids. The CDR3 region has the DNA TGTGCCAGCAGTGTGGGACTAGGTTACGAGCAGTACTTC. Translated: CASSVGLGYEQYF.

The chain combines TRBV6-5 with TRBJ2-6; D unresolved. V shed 8 bases and J shed 0 bases, with 14 bases lying between them. This CDR3 is built from 16 residues. Germline lookup yields CDR1 MNHEY and CDR2 SVGAGI. The CDR3 is CASGRGQASGANVLTF. The CDR3 region has the DNA TGTGCCAGCGGACGAGGTCAGGCCTCTGGGGCCAACGTCCTGACTTTC.

There are a few counts of this clonotype. One end of the junction varies from germline; a read error may be responsible. The chain combines TRBV28 with TRBJ1-1, with D hard to call. CDR3 length equals 13 residues. Germline CDR1 is MDHEN and CDR2 is SYDVKM. CDR3 bases: TGCGCCAGCAAGGCAGATTTGAACACTGAAGCTTTCTTT. This encodes CASKADLNTEAFF.

V is TRBV7-3 and J is TRBJ2-3; the match to TRBD2 covers 9 bases. Per germline, CDR1 SGHTA and CDR2 FQGTGA. This CDR3 has 18 residues. V shed 3 bases, J shed 0 bases, and the junction held 10 bases outside the gene matches. The CDR3 bases are TGTGCCAGCAGCTTGTCGGTAGCGGGAGCCCCTAGCACAGATACGCAGTATTTT. Translation: CASSLSVAGAPSTDTQYF.

This clonotype showed up just a few times. V is TRBV20-1 and J is TRBJ2-5; TRBD2 matches 7 bases. The J segment lost 5 bases and the V segment lost 5 bases, leaving 2 bases of the junction unmatched. The CDR3 loop spans 11 amino acids. Looked up from germline, CDR1 is DFQATT and CDR2 is SNEGSKA (reference sequence). CDR3 in DNA: TGCAGTGCTGGGGGGGGGGAGACCCAGTACTTC. It specifies CSAGGGETQYF.

This chain links TRBV20-1 with TRBJ1-6, with D unresolved. The CDR3 extends over 12 amino acids. Trimming pared 3 bases from V and 9 bases from J, leaving 9 bases between. Germline CDR1 reads DFQATT; CDR2 reads SNEGSKA (reference sequence). CDR3 region: CSASVQVSPLHF. The CDR3 bases are TGCAGTGCTAGTGTCCAGGTTTCACCCCTCCACTTT.

The V gene is TRBV7-2, the J gene TRBJ2-7; D unclear. The CDR3 sequence is 14 residues long. V lost 1 base and J 1 base, leaving 8 bases between the germline ends. CDR1 is SGHTA, CDR2 FQGNSA, per germline. CDR3 bases: TGTGCCAGCAGCTTAGTTGATGAGTCCTACGAGCAGTACTTC. Its protein product is CASSLVDESYEQYF.

This clonotype was recorded once. Since a much larger clone is just one base distant, this may be a read error. The gene calls are TRBV2 and TRBJ2-7, with D uncertain. The DNA end is a closer match to TRBJ2-4, so the J assignment may be wrong. The CDR3 totals 11 residues. From germline, CDR1 is SNHLY and CDR2 FYNNEI. In nucleotides, the CDR3 is TGTGCCAGCAGTGAAATGAACATTCAGTACTTC. It yields the protein CASSEMNIQYF.

The chain recombines TRBV20-1 with TRBJ2-1; 15 bases are a match to TRBD2. The CDR3 is 14 residues long. V shed 1 base, J shed 15 bases, and the junction held 7 bases outside the gene matches. Germline CDR1 and CDR2: DFQATT and SNEGSKA (reference sequence). CDR3 loop: CSARGRTSGRGPFF. The DNA of the CDR3 is TGCAGTGCTAGAGGTAGGACTAGCGGGAGGGGACCGTTCTTC.

The chain uses TRBV28 and TRBJ2-7; D may be TRBD2 (6 bases). The CDR3 is 18 amino acids. Deletions cut 5 bases from V and 3 bases from J, with 26 bases between. Per the germline V gene, CDR1 is MDHEN and CDR2 is SYDVKM. CDR3 nucleotides: TGTGCCAGCAGTCCCCAAATTCCCTCCGGGGGAATCTTCTACGAGCAGTACTTC. Translating gives CASSPQIPSGGIFYEQYF.

The V and J genes are TRBV12-3 or TRBV12-4 and TRBJ2-7, with D possibly being TRBD2 (5 bases). Trimming stripped 4 bases from V and 0 bases from J, with 13 bases between. There are 15 residues in the CDR3. This CDR3 is CASSSEGTNSYEQYF. CDR3 bases: TGTGCCAGCAGTTCCGAGGGTACAAACTCCTACGAGCAGTACTTC.

This chain uses TRBV28 with TRBJ1-5; D not certain. This CDR3 has 14 residues. V lost 3 bases and J 4 bases, leaving 10 bases between the germline ends. Germline CDR1 reads MDHEN; CDR2 reads SYDVKM. The CDR3 loop reads CASSLTSLNQPQHF. CDR3 sequence (DNA): TGTGCCAGCAGTTTGACGTCTCTTAATCAGCCCCAGCATTTT.

The table lists this clonotype with many counts. The J gene is TRBJ2-4, the V gene TRBV12-3 or TRBV12-4; no firm D call. Trimming removed 4 bases from V and 6 bases from J, with 7 bases in between. This CDR3 has 12 amino acids. CDR3 amino acids: CASSYSRNIQYF. CDR3 DNA sequence: TGTGCCAGCAGTTATAGTAGAAACATTCAGTACTTC.

The chain recombines TRBV9 with TRBJ2-2; 10 bases line up with TRBD1. Germline V gives CDR1 SGDLS, CDR2 YYNGEE. The CDR3 length is 15 residues. V was pared by 6 bases and J by 6 bases, with 8 bases of the junction left unmatched. CDR3 in DNA: TGTGCCAGCAAAACGACAGGGGGCATGGCCGGGGAGCTGTTTTTT. Protein sequence: CASKTTGGMAGELFF.

The rearrangement links TRBV12-3 or TRBV12-4 to TRBJ2-1, with 11 nucleotides matching TRBD2. CDR3 length: 19 residues. V lost 5 bases, J lost 2 bases, and 14 bases stayed unmatched. In DNA form, the CDR3 reads TGTGCCAGCAGTCCTGATCTAGCGGGAGGTTCCGGTACCTACAATGAGCAGTTCTTC. Amino acid sequence: CASSPDLAGGSGTYNEQFF.

The rearrangement joins TRBV7-8 to TRBJ2-1; D gene unclear. The J call is in doubt because the DNA end fits TRBJ2-7 better. Germline loops: CDR1 SGHVS, CDR2 FQNEAQ. There are 20 residues in the CDR3. CDR3 sequence reads: CASSFLNSPQVASKVYEQYF. The DNA for the CDR3 is TGTGCCAGCAGCTTTTTAAACTCTCCCCAGGTGGCTTCGAAGGTTTACGAGCAGTACTTC.

Only a few counts were recorded for this clonotype. The J gene is TRBJ2-7, the V gene TRBV7-9; no reliable D call. The V gene lost 5 bases and the J gene lost 0 bases, with 14 bases spanning the gap. The CDR3 runs 15 residues. Germline V gene sequence: CDR1 SEHNR, CDR2 FQNEAQ (reference sequence). DNA for the CDR3: TGTGCCAGCAGCCACTACAAATGGGGCTCCTACGAGCAGTACTTC. Its protein is CASSHYKWGSYEQYF.

This chain connects TRBV7-7 to TRBJ2-5; 9 nucleotides align to TRBD2. The junction had 2 bases not matched to a gene; V was cut back by 3 bases and J by 3 bases. CDR3 size: 14 residues. The V gene's germline CDR1 is SSHAT and CDR2 FNYEAQ (reference sequence). CDR3 bases: TGTGCCAGCAGCTTTAGCGGGAGAAAAGAGACCCAGTACTTC. It yields the protein CASSFSGRKETQYF.

The chain links TRBV7-2 to TRBJ2-7; 13 bases are a match to TRBD2. The V gene end was trimmed by 3 bases and the J gene end by 6 bases; junction bases not matched to a gene: 8. In germline, CDR1 is SGHTA, CDR2 FQGNSA. This CDR3 is built from 16 residues. The CDR3 coding sequence is TGTGCCAGCAGCTTGCCCGGGACTAGCGGGAAGGGCGAGCAGTACTTC. Translating it yields CASSLPGTSGKGEQYF.

The J gene is TRBJ1-1, the V gene TRBV3-1; D is ambiguous. With 2 bases removed from V and 2 bases from J, the gap between germline ends came to 6 bases. The CDR3 runs 13 residues. Germline V gene lookup returns CDR1 LGHDT and CDR2 YNNKEL (reference sequence). The CDR3 region is CASSQNINTEAFF. As DNA, the CDR3 is TGTGCCAGCAGCCAAAACATCAACACTGAAGCTTTCTTT.

The chain joins TRBV12-3 or TRBV12-4 to TRBJ1-6, with a tentative D call TRBD1 (5 bases). CDR3 length: 14 amino acids. Deletions cut 2 bases from V and 8 bases from J, with 10 bases between. CDR3 amino acids: CASSLMGGDSPLHF. The CDR3, as DNA: TGTGCCAGCAGTTTAATGGGGGGGGATTCACCCCTCCACTTT.

The chain joins TRBV24-1 to TRBJ2-5; D gene unclear. In germline, CDR1 is KGHDR, CDR2 SFDVKD. V was pared by 4 bases and J by 1 base, with 12 bases between. The CDR3 length is 15 residues. CDR3 amino acids: CATSDLGEGQETQYF. The DNA of the CDR3 is TGTGCCACCAGTGACCTTGGGGAAGGCCAAGAGACCCAGTACTTC.